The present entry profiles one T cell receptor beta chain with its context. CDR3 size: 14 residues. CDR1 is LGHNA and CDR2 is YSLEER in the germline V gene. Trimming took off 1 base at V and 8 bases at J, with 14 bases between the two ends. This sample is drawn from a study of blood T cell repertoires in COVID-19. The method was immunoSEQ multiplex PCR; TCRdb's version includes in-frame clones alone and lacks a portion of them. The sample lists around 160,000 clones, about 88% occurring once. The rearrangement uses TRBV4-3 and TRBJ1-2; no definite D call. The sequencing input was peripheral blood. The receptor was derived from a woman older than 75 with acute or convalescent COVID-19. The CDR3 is CASSQVPPGRGYTF. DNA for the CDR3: TGCGCCAGCAGCCAAGTCCCCCCCGGTAGAGGCTACACCTTC.